These 2 T cell receptor beta chains were all obtained from the same sample, sequenced in a study of T cells in Graves' hyperthyroidism and ophthalmopathy. TCR beta CDR3 sequences were amplified from RNA transcripts. Researchers ran a first-round RT-PCR on the TCR CDR3 using the HTBI primer set. TCRdb itself ran the multiplex PCR reads through MiXCR, one entry per CDR3 protein. Of about 52,000 distinct CDR3 sequences in the sample, approximately 48% were seen once. Input material: blood. These receptors originate from a woman in her fifties or sixties with Graves' ophthalmopathy.

A remark on this clonotype: This sequence may be a read error, since a much larger clone differs from it by one base. The chain employs TRBV27 and TRBJ1-6; D remains ambiguous. This CDR3 has 15 amino acids. Per germline, CDR1 MNHEY and CDR2 SMNVEV (reference sequence). V was cut by 6 bases and J by 8 bases, with 17 bases left in between. The CDR3, as DNA: TGTGCCAGCAGCCCACGGGCAGTCTCCGATTCACCCCTCCACTTT. It is translated as CASSPRAVSDSPLHF.

The rearrangement joins TRBV7-7 to TRBJ2-1, with 9 bases fitting TRBD2. Germline assignment: CDR1 SSHAT and CDR2 FNYEAQ (reference sequence). CDR3 length: 14 residues. CDR3 sequence reads: CARSLAGAGFEQFF. The CDR3 coding sequence is TGTGCTAGGTCCTTAGCGGGAGCCGGGTTTGAGCAGTTCTTC.